These 23 T cell receptor beta chains share one sample of origin, sequenced in a study of cytomegalovirus exposure and HLA in healthy donors. The PCR employed 60 Vbeta primers together with 13 Jbeta primers. The data were produced by immunoSEQ multiplex PCR, yet TCRdb's version contains in-frame clones alone and is incomplete. The sample carries approximately 170,000 clones, around 68% recorded once. Material: PBMCs. Receptors originate from a man aged 50 to 60 in good health and CMV-seronegative.

This rearrangement joins TRBV27 to TRBJ1-1; the D is unclear. This CDR3 contains 13 residues. V lost 3 bases to trimming and J lost 7 bases, with 12 bases between them. CDR1 is MNHEY and CDR2 is SMNVEV in the germline V gene (reference sequence). The CDR3 loop is CASSLRRLNEAFF. The CDR3 DNA follows: TGTGCCAGCAGTTTGAGGCGGTTAAATGAAGCTTTCTTT.

The chain has TRBV11-1 and TRBJ2-3, with D perhaps TRBD1 (6 bases). Germline CDR1 SGHAT, CDR2 FQDESV (reference sequence). The CDR3 spans 17 residues. Between the trimmed V and J ends, which lost 5 bases and 0 bases, there was a span of 18 bases. CDR3 loop: CASSPTLGASSTDTQYF. DNA of the CDR3: TGTGCCAGCAGCCCGACCCTGGGGGCTTCTAGCACAGATACGCAGTATTTT.

The chain uses TRBV5-1 and TRBJ2-5; 8 bases agree with TRBD1. This CDR3 has 15 residues. With 4 bases clipped from V and 3 bases from J, the junction kept 8 bases outside the gene matches. Germline CDR1 and CDR2: SGHRS and YFSETQ. The CDR3 is CASSPGGFVEETQYF. In DNA form, the CDR3 reads TGCGCCAGCAGCCCAGGGGGCTTTGTTGAAGAGACCCAGTACTTC.

The chain has TRBV4-1 and TRBJ2-7; 7 nucleotides align to TRBD1. CDR1 is MGHRA and CDR2 is YSYEKL in the germline V gene. The CDR3 has 16 amino acids. After removal of 3 bases from V and 3 bases from J, the junction contained 11 bases not matched to a gene. CDR3 nucleotide sequence: TGCGCCAGCAGCCACCCAGCCGGGGCAGGGGGCTACGAGCAGTACTTC. This codes for CASSHPAGAGGYEQYF.

The genes are TRBV5-1 and TRBJ2-1, with TRBD2 matching 10 bases. This CDR3 has 16 residues. CDR1 and CDR2 from the germline V gene are SGHRS and YFSETQ. The V segment lost 2 bases and the J segment 2 bases; nucleotides outside the gene matches: 4. The CDR3 loop is CASSFGLAGAYNEQFF. The CDR3 DNA sequence: TGCGCCAGCAGCTTTGGGCTAGCGGGGGCCTACAATGAGCAGTTCTTC.

The rearrangement joins TRBV19 to TRBJ2-3, with TRBD2 matching over 7 bases. V lost 7 bases, J lost 0 bases, and 4 bases stayed unmatched. The CDR3 runs 14 residues. Germline loops: CDR1 LNHDA, CDR2 SQIVND (reference sequence). In nucleotides, the CDR3 is TGTGCCAGTAATAGCGGGTTCAGCACAGATACGCAGTATTTT. Amino acids: CASNSGFSTDTQYF.

In this sample, this clone turned up a few times. The chain couples TRBV28 to TRBJ2-7, with D perhaps TRBD1 (5 bases). The germline V and J ends were trimmed by 6 bases and 3 bases, with 18 bases remaining between them. Germline V CDR1 and CDR2: MDHEN, SYDVKM. The CDR3 is 15 residues long. CDR3 protein: CASSLTGVQNYEQYF. The CDR3 coding sequence is TGTGCCAGCAGCCTAACAGGAGTCCAAAACTACGAGCAGTACTTC.

CDR3 coding DNA: TGTGCCAGCAGTCCAATTAATCAGCCCCAGCATTTT. The encoded protein is CASSPINQPQHF. The gene calls are TRBV27 and TRBJ1-5, with unresolved D. Germline V lookup: CDR1 MNHEY, CDR2 SMNVEV (reference sequence). Trimming left V 5 bases short and J 4 bases short, with 6 bases between. This CDR3 has 12 amino acids.

The V gene is TRBV2, the J gene TRBJ2-5; D might be TRBD2 (7 bases). The CDR3 is 15 amino acids. CDR1 is SNHLY, CDR2 FYNNEI, per germline. With 3 bases removed from V and 7 bases from J, the gap between germline ends came to 18 bases. CDR3 sequence: CASSEGGGSTRTQYF. The CDR3 bases are TGTGCCAGCAGTGAGGGAGGGGGGAGCACCAGGACCCAGTACTTC.

The J gene is TRBJ1-4, the V gene TRBV5-1; D is uncertain. Trimming shortened V by 0 bases and J by 3 bases, and 9 bases separated the two germline ends. Per germline, CDR1 SGHRS and CDR2 YFSETQ. This CDR3 has 15 amino acids. Here the CDR3 reads CASSLGYGPNEKLFF. For the CDR3, the DNA is TGCGCCAGCAGCTTGGGATACGGTCCTAATGAAAAACTGTTTTTT.

The gene calls are TRBV7-3 and TRBJ2-2, with D uncertain. CDR3 length equals 16 residues. Germline V gene lookup returns CDR1 SGHTA and CDR2 FQGTGA. V lost 5 bases to trimming and J lost 1 base, with 14 bases between them. The CDR3 coding sequence is TGTGCCAGCAGCCCTAACAGTATAATGAACACCGGGGAGCTGTTTTTT. Translation gives CASSPNSIMNTGELFF.

The chain couples TRBV21-1 to TRBJ1-5. TRBV21-1 is noted as a pseudogene. The CDR3 sequence is 19 residues long. Written as DNA, the CDR3 is TGTGCCAGCAGCAAATGGCCGAGGAACACCCTATATAGCAATCAGCCCCAGCATTTT. This codes for CASSKWPRNTLYSNQPQHF.

This clone was seen only once. This chain uses TRBV20-1 with TRBJ2-3; D is unclear. V gave up 6 bases and J gave up 4 bases, with 8 bases separating them. Germline CDR1 and CDR2: DFQATT and SNEGSKA (reference sequence). The CDR3 covers 11 residues. In nucleotides, the CDR3 is TGCAGTGCCACAGCTCCAGATACGCAGTATTTT. As protein: CSATAPDTQYF.

This clone has a single count. V gene TRBV7-2 combines with J gene TRBJ2-2; 10 bases fit TRBD2. This CDR3 region has 20 residues. The V gene's germline CDR1 is SGHTA and CDR2 FQGNSA. J gave up 4 bases and V 0 bases, and 14 bases lay outside the gene matches. CDR3 sequence reads: CASSLAPGVAGGIPTGELFF. The CDR3 DNA reads TGTGCCAGCAGCTTAGCCCCTGGGGTAGCGGGGGGAATCCCCACCGGGGAGCTGTTTTTT.

The chain joins TRBV9 to TRBJ2-3; TRBD2 aligns across 11 bases. J gave up 6 bases and V 1 base, and 4 bases lay outside the gene matches. There are 15 residues in the CDR3. Germline assignment: CDR1 SGDLS and CDR2 YYNGEE. In DNA form, the CDR3 reads TGTGCCAGCAGCGTAAGTAGCGGGGGGGCCGATACGCAGTATTTT. This codes for CASSVSSGGADTQYF.

V is TRBV7-3 and J is TRBJ2-1; 14 bases fit TRBD2. The CDR3 is 18 residues long. Germline V gene lookup returns CDR1 SGHTA and CDR2 FQGTGA. Trimming removed 1 base from V and 9 bases from J; junction bases left unmatched: 11. The CDR3 coding sequence is TGTGCCAGCAGCTTAAGAGGCGGGACTAGCGGGGGATGGAGTGAGCAGTTCTTC. Protein product: CASSLRGGTSGGWSEQFF.

The chain is built from TRBV5-1 and TRBJ1-1, with TRBD1 matching 10 bases. The CDR3 spans 14 residues. V shed 4 bases, J shed 5 bases, and the junction held 5 bases outside the gene matches. Germline V gives CDR1 SGHRS, CDR2 YFSETQ. CDR3 DNA sequence: TGCGCCAGCAGCGTTCGACAGGGGGCAACTGAAGCTTTCTTT. Translated: CASSVRQGATEAFF. Together with reference TRBV5-1 and TRBJ1-1, the CDR3 gives the full variable domain: KAGVTQTPRYLIKTRGQQVTLSCSPISGHRSVSWYQQTPGQGLQFLFEYFSETQRNKGNFPGRFSGRQFSNSRSEMNVSTLELGDSALYLCASSVRQGATEAFFGQGTRLTVV.

In its sample, this clone was seen once. DNA of the CDR3: TGTGCCAGCAGTTACTCGGGCAGTCCCTATGGCTACACCTTC. It yields the protein CASSYSGSPYGYTF. The chain is built from TRBV6-5 and TRBJ1-2; D gene uncertain. V lost 0 bases, J lost 4 bases, and 9 bases lay in between. Germline V gene data show CDR1 as MNHEY and CDR2 as SVGAGI. This CDR3 comprises 14 residues.

A note on this clone: A much more abundant neighbour one base away suggests this may be a read error. CDR3 in DNA: TGTGCCAGCAGCTTGACAGGGTCCTACGAGCAGTACTTC. It specifies CASSLTGSYEQYF. The chain is built from TRBV27 and TRBJ2-5; 7 nucleotides line up with TRBD1. The DNA end favors TRBJ2-7, so the J call may be wrong. This CDR3 is 13 amino acids long. CDR1 MNHEY and CDR2 SMNVEV come from the germline V gene (reference sequence).

The J gene is TRBJ2-1, the V gene TRBV7-6; 7 nucleotides line up with TRBD1. Unmatched junction bases numbered 3, after V lost 2 bases and J lost 5 bases. Germline V gives CDR1 SGHVS, CDR2 FNYEAQ. The CDR3 has 14 residues. The CDR3 sequence is CASSLTGANNEQFF. The CDR3 DNA reads as TGTGCCAGCAGCTTAACAGGGGCCAACAATGAGCAGTTCTTC.

This clone appeared a single time. The chain combines TRBV6-5 with TRBJ1-2; 7 bases agree with TRBD1. The length of the CDR3 is 14 residues. V lost 6 bases to trimming and J lost 4 bases; unmatched junction nucleotides: 8. Germline V gene sequence: CDR1 MNHEY, CDR2 SVGAGI. The CDR3: CASRRDSTLYGYTF. In DNA, the CDR3 is TGTGCCAGCAGGCGGGACAGCACACTCTATGGCTACACCTTC.

The V call is TRBV7-2, the J call TRBJ2-1; TRBD2 aligns across 12 bases. With 7 bases clipped from V and 9 bases from J, the junction kept 16 bases outside the gene matches. The CDR3 length is 17 residues. Germline V gene data show CDR1 as SGHTA and CDR2 as FQGNSA. The CDR3 DNA follows: TGTGCCAGCAACAAATTGTCGACTAGCGGGGGCCTCGGTGAGCAGTTCTTC. It yields the protein CASNKLSTSGGLGEQFF.

The chain recombines TRBV7-3 with TRBJ1-4; 8 nucleotides align to TRBD1. V gave up 5 bases and J gave up 3 bases; unmatched junction bases: 5. This CDR3 has 15 residues. Germline assignment: CDR1 SGHTA and CDR2 FQGTGA. CDR3 DNA sequence: TGTGCCAGCAGCGCTCAGGGGGCACCTAATGAAAAACTGTTTTTT. It encodes CASSAQGAPNEKLFF.